Presented here are 19 T cell receptor beta chains from one specimen sequenced in a study of T cells in Graves' hyperthyroidism and ophthalmopathy. Authors of the study amplified TCR beta CDR3 regions from RNA transcripts. In the first-round RT-PCR of the TCR CDR3, the HTBI primer set was used. TCRdb fed the multiplex PCR reads into MiXCR, producing one record per CDR3 protein. The data contain about 560,000 distinct CDR3 sequences, over 15% of them singletons. The specimen sequenced was blood. These receptors all stem from a woman aged 18-30 years with Graves' hyperthyroidism.

This clonotype was seen at least ten times. Written as DNA, the CDR3 is TGTGCCTGGAGTGTGGGGACAGGGGGCAATGAGCAGTTCTTC. Its protein product is CAWSVGTGGNEQFF. This chain connects TRBV30 to TRBJ2-1; TRBD1 matches at 11 bases. V dropped 0 bases and J dropped 6; count of bases not matched to a gene: 1. The CDR3 is 14 residues long. CDR1 and CDR2 from the germline V gene are GTSNPN and SVGIG (reference sequence).

This clonotype was observed many times. The chain employs TRBV7-9 and TRBJ1-1; possible D gene TRBD1, 5 bases. V lost 5 bases and J 1 base, leaving 17 bases between the germline ends. There are 16 residues in the CDR3. Per germline, CDR1 SEHNR and CDR2 FQNEAQ (reference sequence). CDR3 DNA: TGTGCCAGCAGCCAATATCTGGGGGATGGGAACACTGAAGCTTTCTTT. As protein: CASSQYLGDGNTEAFF.

In its sample, this clonotype was seen many times. This sequence joins TRBV12-3 or TRBV12-4 and TRBJ2-2, with D tentatively TRBD2 (5 bases). The CDR3 totals 13 residues. The V end was cut by 7 bases, the J end by 3 bases, with 9 bases between. CDR3 nucleotide sequence: TGTGCCAGCACCGACGGGGACACCGGGGAGCTGTTTTTT. Translation gives CASTDGDTGELFF.

The chain couples TRBV6-4 to TRBJ2-3, with 9 bases fitting TRBD2. Germline V CDR1 and CDR2: MRHNA, SNTAGT. V was pared by 0 bases and J by 4 bases, with 2 bases of the junction left unmatched. CDR3 size: 15 residues. In DNA form, the CDR3 reads TGTGCCAGCAGTGACTCGGCGGGAGGGGCAGATACGCAGTATTTT. The encoded protein is CASSDSAGGADTQYF.

The V call is TRBV7-8, the J call TRBJ1-1, with D uncertain. The CDR3 is 15 amino acids. CDR1 and CDR2 from the germline V gene are SGHVS and FQNEAQ. Trimming took off 5 bases at V and 4 bases at J, with 17 bases between the two ends. The CDR3 DNA reads as TGTGCCAGCAGCATAACCCGGGCTAGGATCACTGAAGCTTTCTTT. Protein product: CASSITRARITEAFF.

This clonotype was seen a handful of times. The chain uses TRBV12-3 or TRBV12-4 and TRBJ2-4; D is uncertain. This CDR3 region has 15 residues. Trimming cost V 3 bases and J 0 bases, with 9 bases left between them. The CDR3 coding sequence is TGTGCCAGCAGTTTCCGGACGGAAGCCAAAAACATTCAGTACTTC. Translation gives CASSFRTEAKNIQYF.

This clonotype was counted between two and nine times. The chain uses TRBV6-2 or TRBV6-3 and TRBJ1-1, with D maybe TRBD1 (5 bases). Per germline, CDR1 MNHEY and CDR2 SVGEGT. Trimming took off 0 bases at V and 5 bases at J, with 13 bases between the two ends. The CDR3 is 15 amino acids. CDR3 protein: CASSYSGGVKTEAFF. The CDR3 bases are TGTGCCAGCAGTTACTCCGGGGGAGTCAAGACTGAAGCTTTCTTT.

The sample holds a few counts of this clonotype. Germline and junction disagree at one end, which may indicate a read error. V and J are TRBV11-2 and TRBJ1-2; TRBD1 is a possible D gene (6 bases). This CDR3 has 16 amino acids. The germline gives CDR1 SGHAT, CDR2 FQNNGV. For the CDR3, the DNA is TGTGCCAGCAGCTCAGCGCAAGGGGCGGGGGCCTTCGGCTACGCCTTC. This gives the protein CASSSAQGAGAFGYAF. Using reference TRBV11-2 and TRBJ1-2 for the parts outside the CDR3, the full variable domain is EAGVAQSPRYKIIEKRQSVAFWCNPISGHATLYWYQQILGQGPKLLIQFQNNGVVDDSQLPKDRFSAERLKGVDSTLKIQPAKLEDSAVYLCASSSAQGAGAFGYAFGSGTRLTVV.

This clonotype has more than one count but fewer than ten. The rearrangement links TRBV10-3 to TRBJ1-1, with TRBD1 as a possible D gene (6 bases). This CDR3 is built from 17 residues. Germline V gene data show CDR1 as ENHRY and CDR2 as SYGVKD. Trimming removed 2 bases from V and 0 bases from J, with 16 bases in between. The CDR3 DNA is TGTGCCATCAGTGAGACGGACAGTACACCGATGAACACTGAAGCTTTCTTT. This encodes CAISETDSTPMNTEAFF.

This clonotype has only a few counts. The gene calls are TRBV5-1 and TRBJ2-7; 12 bases match TRBD1. Germline CDR1 is SGHRS and CDR2 is YFSETQ. V trimming: 4 bases; J trimming: 5 bases; junction bases outside the gene matches: 13. The CDR3 is 17 residues long. The CDR3 spells CASSRSPGTGGSNEQYF. CDR3 sequence (DNA): TGCGCCAGCAGCCGTAGTCCCGGGACAGGGGGCAGCAACGAGCAGTACTTC.

V gene TRBV12-3 or TRBV12-4 combines with J gene TRBJ2-7, with D tentatively TRBD1 (6 bases). This CDR3 has 15 amino acids. Trimming took off 0 bases at V and 0 bases at J, with 9 bases between the two ends. This CDR3 reads CASSLAGASSYEQYF. In DNA, the CDR3 is TGTGCCAGCAGTTTAGCGGGGGCAAGCTCCTACGAGCAGTACTTC.

The table lists this clonotype with a few counts. The rearrangement joins TRBV10-3 to TRBJ2-7; no clear D gene. The CDR3 sequence is 12 residues long. CDR1 ENHRY and CDR2 SYGVKD come from the germline V gene. V lost 4 bases and J 6 bases, leaving 10 bases between the germline ends. CDR3 in amino acids: CAISGLVGEQYF. CDR3 coding DNA: TGTGCCATCAGTGGTTTGGTCGGCGAGCAGTACTTC.

This clonotype was seen a handful of times. The rearrangement joins TRBV12-3 or TRBV12-4 to TRBJ1-6; possibly TRBD1 for D (5 bases). The V gene lost 1 base and the J gene lost 7 bases, with 14 bases spanning the gap. The CDR3 has 16 amino acids. Here the CDR3 reads CASSLVGPTGNSPLHF. The CDR3 DNA sequence: TGTGCCAGCAGTTTAGTGGGACCAACGGGAAATTCACCCCTCCACTTT.

The V call is TRBV5-4, the J call TRBJ2-3; 7 nucleotides line up with TRBD1. Germline V gene data show CDR1 as SGHNT and CDR2 as YYREEE (reference sequence). The CDR3 length is 13 residues. Trimming cost V 1 base and J 6 bases; bases outside gene matches: 2. The CDR3 DNA reads as TGTGCCAGCAGCTTGCCCAGGGGGGATACGCAGTATTTT. Protein sequence: CASSLPRGDTQYF.

In this sample, this clonotype turned up many times. The gene calls are TRBV7-6 and TRBJ2-1; no clear D. Looked up from germline, CDR1 is SGHVS and CDR2 is FNYEAQ. Between the trimmed V and J ends, which lost 0 bases and 0 bases, there was a span of 6 bases. The CDR3 loop spans 15 amino acids. CDR3 sequence (DNA): TGTGCCAGCAGCTTAGCGGGGTTCTCCTACAATGAGCAGTTCTTC. Protein product: CASSLAGFSYNEQFF.

This clonotype was counted many times. The chain is built from TRBV11-2 and TRBJ2-1, with D unresolved. The germline gives CDR1 SGHAT, CDR2 FQNNGV. The CDR3 runs 15 residues. The V end lost 6 bases, the J end lost 8 bases, and 20 bases lay between the germline ends. The CDR3 reads CASSSDPYRKDEQFF. CDR3 bases: TGTGCCAGCAGTTCTGATCCATACCGCAAGGATGAGCAGTTCTTC.

This clonotype has a count of ten or more. The rearrangement uses TRBV5-1 and TRBJ2-7, with a tentative D call TRBD2 (5 bases). The V gene lost 0 bases and the J gene lost 6 bases, with 13 bases spanning the gap. Germline CDR1 reads SGHRS; CDR2 reads YFSETQ. The CDR3 covers 14 residues. In nucleotides, the CDR3 is TGCGCCAGCAGCTTGGGAGGGTCTGGGCGCGAGCAGTACTTC. It codes for CASSLGGSGREQYF.

The chain joins TRBV30 to TRBJ1-6; 10 bases match TRBD1. After removal of 3 bases from V and 10 bases from J, the junction contained 9 bases not matched to a gene. Germline loops: CDR1 GTSNPN, CDR2 SVGIG (reference sequence). The CDR3 is 15 amino acids. This chain's CDR3 is CAWRILTGGSSPLHF. The DNA for the CDR3 is TGTGCCTGGAGGATTCTGACAGGGGGCAGCTCACCCCTCCACTTT. Full variable domain (remainder filled in from reference TRBV30 and TRBJ1-6): SQTIHQWPATLVQPVGSPLSLECTVEGTSNPNLYWYRQAAGRGLQLLFYSVGIGQISSEVPQNLSASRPQDRQFILSSKKLLLSDSGFYLCAWRILTGGSSPLHFGNGTRLTVT.

The table lists this clonotype with many counts. The chain has TRBV20-1 and TRBJ2-7, with TRBD2 matching over 10 bases. The length of the CDR3 is 14 residues. Germline assignment: CDR1 DFQATT and CDR2 SNEGSKA (reference sequence). J gave up 4 bases and V 2 bases, and 5 bases lay outside the gene matches. The chain's CDR3 is CSARRTSGLYEQYF. As DNA, the CDR3 is TGCAGTGCTAGAAGGACTAGCGGACTTTACGAGCAGTACTTC.